The rows below give T cell receptor beta chains drawn from one sample of a study of blood T cell repertoires in COVID-19. The protocol was immunoSEQ multiplex PCR, while the TCRdb copy is restricted to in-frame clones and leaves out a portion. The table has some 200,000 clones, approximately 82% seen once. The material sequenced was peripheral blood. These TCRs come from a human donor with acute or convalescent COVID-19. The donor label of this sample is uncertain. The CDR3 runs from the conserved cysteine through the conserved F or W. The order of the fields is CDR3 DNA, CDR3 protein, V gene, clone size, J gene, D gene. A D gene is named only where the DNA matches it firmly. Clone size, where shown, is once, few, many, or a class for clones that have expanded.

CDR3 DNA: TGTGCCACCAGCCAGACAGGGAACACCGGGGAGCTGTTTTTT
CDR3 protein: CATSQTGNTGELFF
V gene: TRBV24-1
clone size: few
J gene: TRBJ2-2
D gene: NA

CDR3 DNA: TGTGCCAGCAGCTTGGCGGCGGGCCGGAACACTGAAGCTTTCTTT
CDR3 protein: CASSLAAGRNTEAFF
V gene: TRBV5-4
clone size: NA
J gene: TRBJ1-1
D gene: NA

CDR3 DNA: TGTGCCAGCAGGCGGGCACTAGACACAGATACGCAGTATTTT
CDR3 protein: CASRRALDTDTQYF
V gene: TRBV5-4
clone size: NA
J gene: TRBJ2-3
D gene: NA

CDR3 DNA: TGTGCCAGCAGCATCACAGGGGAATACACAGATACGCAGTATTTT
CDR3 protein: CASSITGEYTDTQYF
V gene: TRBV9
clone size: NA
J gene: TRBJ2-3
D gene: TRBD1

CDR3 DNA: TGTGCCAGCTCACGGGAGACAGGGGGAACCGGGGAGCTGTTTTTT
CDR3 protein: CASSRETGGTGELFF
V gene: TRBV18
clone size: NA
J gene: TRBJ2-2
D gene: TRBD1

CDR3 DNA: TGTGCCAGCAGCGTAGGGGTTGAAGCGGGAGAACGTTTCTTC
CDR3 protein: CASSVGVEAGERFF
V gene: TRBV9
clone size: NA
J gene: TRBJ2-1
D gene: TRBD2

CDR3 DNA: TGTGCCAGCAGCCCGCCGGGACTTCGTACAGATGAGCAGTTCTTC
CDR3 protein: CASSPPGLRTDEQFF
V gene: TRBV7-9
clone size: NA
J gene: TRBJ2-1
D gene: NA

CDR3 DNA: TGTGCCAGCAGCCAGCAGGGGTTAGATACGCAGTATTTT
CDR3 protein: CASSQQGLDTQYF
V gene: TRBV3-1/TRBV3-2
clone size: NA
J gene: TRBJ2-3
D gene: NA

CDR3 DNA: TGCGCCAGCTCCCAGACAGGAAGCACAGATACGCAGTATTTT
CDR3 protein: CASSQTGSTDTQYF
V gene: TRBV5-1
clone size: NA
J gene: TRBJ2-3
D gene: NA

CDR3 DNA: TGTGCCAGTAGTATAAGGTTATGGGGACAGGTGCAGCCCCAGCATTTT
CDR3 protein: CASSIRLWGQVQPQHF
V gene: TRBV19
clone size: NA
J gene: TRBJ1-5
D gene: TRBD1

CDR3 DNA: TGTGCCAGCAGCCCCCGGGGAACCTTCGGGGAGCTGTTTTTT
CDR3 protein: CASSPRGTFGELFF
V gene: TRBV7-9
clone size: NA
J gene: TRBJ2-2
D gene: NA

CDR3 DNA: TGTGCCAGCAGTTTCCTGGGACAGGGAATTTACGAGCAGTACTTC
CDR3 protein: CASSFLGQGIYEQYF
V gene: TRBV27
clone size: NA
J gene: TRBJ2-7
D gene: TRBD1

CDR3 DNA: TGTGCCAGTAGCTGGACTAGAAGCACAGATACGCAGTATTTT
CDR3 protein: CASSWTRSTDTQYF
V gene: TRBV19
clone size: few
J gene: TRBJ2-3
D gene: TRBD2

CDR3 DNA: TGTGCCAGCTCACCAGGGACGATATTGCGGGAGGGCCGTAGGGATGAGCAGTTCTTC
CDR3 protein: CASSPGTILREGRRDEQFF
V gene: TRBV18
clone size: NA
J gene: TRBJ2-1
D gene: TRBD2

CDR3 DNA: TGTGCCAGCAGCTCCGGACAGCTATCGAACACCGGGGAGCTGTTTTTT
CDR3 protein: CASSSGQLSNTGELFF
V gene: TRBV28
clone size: NA
J gene: TRBJ2-2
D gene: NA

CDR3 DNA: TGTGCCAGCAGTTACTCGTCAGGTACTAATCAGCCCCAGCATTTT
CDR3 protein: CASSYSSGTNQPQHF
V gene: TRBV6-5
clone size: NA
J gene: TRBJ1-5
D gene: NA

CDR3 DNA: TGTGCCAGCAAGCCTTCCACCGGGACTAGCGGATACGAGCAGTACTTC
CDR3 protein: CASKPSTGTSGYEQYF
V gene: TRBV11-2
clone size: NA
J gene: TRBJ2-7
D gene: TRBD2

CDR3 DNA: TGCGCCAGCAGCGCGGGAGAGGGCAGCCGCTACGAGCAGTACTTC
CDR3 protein: CASSAGEGSRYEQYF
V gene: TRBV5-1
clone size: NA
J gene: TRBJ2-7
D gene: TRBD2

CDR3 DNA: TGTGCCAGCAGTGAAGGTCCTCAGCGGCTCCAAGAGACCCAGTACTTC
CDR3 protein: CASSEGPQRLQETQYF
V gene: TRBV25-1
clone size: NA
J gene: TRBJ2-5
D gene: NA

CDR3 DNA: TGTGCCAGCAGTCTGACAGTTGTAGGGTCACCCCTCCACTTT
CDR3 protein: CASSLTVVGSPLHF
V gene: TRBV28
clone size: NA
J gene: TRBJ1-6
D gene: NA

CDR3 DNA: TGTGCCAGCAGTTATAGGGGGAGGGACACTGAAGCTTTCTTT
CDR3 protein: CASSYRGRDTEAFF
V gene: TRBV6-6
clone size: NA
J gene: TRBJ1-1
D gene: NA

CDR3 DNA: TGTGCCAGCAGTTTGCTTGGGGGCTCAGGGGGCACTGAAGCTTTCTTT
CDR3 protein: CASSLLGGSGGTEAFF
V gene: TRBV27
clone size: few
J gene: TRBJ1-1
D gene: TRBD1

CDR3 DNA: TGTGCCAGCAGCTTGTTAGGCGGGAGCTCCTACAATGAGCAGTTCTTC
CDR3 protein: CASSLLGGSSYNEQFF
V gene: TRBV5-8
clone size: NA
J gene: TRBJ2-1
D gene: TRBD2

CDR3 DNA: TGTGCCAGCCTACGGTGGGGGACAGGGGTCGACAATGAGCAGTTCTTC
CDR3 protein: CASLRWGTGVDNEQFF
V gene: TRBV2
clone size: NA
J gene: TRBJ2-1
D gene: TRBD1

CDR3 DNA: TGTGCCAGCAGCTGGGGGGAGAGTGAGCAGTTCTTC
CDR3 protein: CASSWGESEQFF
V gene: TRBV7-9
clone size: once
J gene: TRBJ2-1
D gene: NA

CDR3 DNA: TGTGCCAGCAGCCTTCCGGCTAGCGGAGGCATTCAGTACTTC
CDR3 protein: CASSLPASGGIQYF
V gene: TRBV7-2
clone size: few
J gene: TRBJ2-4
D gene: TRBD2

CDR3 DNA: TGCGCCAGCAGCGGGGGACAGGGGAGCACAGATACGCAGTATTTT
CDR3 protein: CASSGGQGSTDTQYF
V gene: TRBV5-1
clone size: NA
J gene: TRBJ2-3
D gene: TRBD1

CDR3 DNA: TGTGCCAGCAGTCAGAGGGCGGTTAACACTGAAGCTTTCTTT
CDR3 protein: CASSQRAVNTEAFF
V gene: TRBV28
clone size: NA
J gene: TRBJ1-1
D gene: NA

CDR3 DNA: TGTGCCAGCAGCCCGCGGGGTTTCCGGGGCTACACCTTC
CDR3 protein: CASSPRGFRGYTF
V gene: TRBV21-1
clone size: NA
J gene: TRBJ1-2
D gene: NA

CDR3 DNA: TGTGCCAGCAGACCGGGACAGGGTGGCTATGGCTACACCTTC
CDR3 protein: CASRPGQGGYGYTF
V gene: TRBV6-5
clone size: NA
J gene: TRBJ1-2
D gene: TRBD1

CDR3 DNA: TGTGCCAGTAGTACCTCTACAACATGGACAGGGGGCGGAAGCAATCAGCCCCAGCATTTT
CDR3 protein: CASSTSTTWTGGGSNQPQHF
V gene: TRBV19
clone size: NA
J gene: TRBJ1-5
D gene: TRBD1

CDR3 DNA: TGTGCCAGCAGCCTAAGCAGGGGGAACAACTATGGCTACACCTTC
CDR3 protein: CASSLSRGNNYGYTF
V gene: TRBV11-2
clone size: NA
J gene: TRBJ1-2
D gene: TRBD1

CDR3 DNA: TGTGCCAGCAGTGAAGGAAGGACTGGTCGAATAGAAGCTTTCTTT
CDR3 protein: CASSEGRTGRIEAFF
V gene: TRBV6-1
clone size: NA
J gene: TRBJ1-1
D gene: NA

CDR3 DNA: TGTGCCAGCAGCCTGGAAGCGGGAGCCCCCTACGAGCAGTACTTC
CDR3 protein: CASSLEAGAPYEQYF
V gene: TRBV7-3
clone size: NA
J gene: TRBJ2-7
D gene: TRBD2

CDR3 DNA: TGTGCCAGCAGGGAGACAGGCGCGAGCACAGATACGCAGTATTTT
CDR3 protein: CASRETGASTDTQYF
V gene: TRBV2
clone size: few
J gene: TRBJ2-3
D gene: NA

CDR3 DNA: TGTGCCAGTAGAAAAGCGGGAGGGACAGATACGCAGTATTTT
CDR3 protein: CASRKAGGTDTQYF
V gene: TRBV19
clone size: NA
J gene: TRBJ2-3
D gene: TRBD2

CDR3 DNA: TGTGCCACCAGCACAGGACAGGGCGGTCAGCCCCAGCATTTT
CDR3 protein: CATSTGQGGQPQHF
V gene: TRBV15
clone size: few
J gene: TRBJ1-5
D gene: TRBD1

CDR3 DNA: TGCAGCGTAGGGGTCAGCTCTGGGGCCAACGTCCTGACTTTC
CDR3 protein: CSVGVSSGANVLTF
V gene: TRBV29-1
clone size: NA
J gene: TRBJ2-6
D gene: NA

CDR3 DNA: TGCGCCAGCAGCCAAGCAGGCGGGACAGGTGGATGGGTCGAGCAGTACTTC
CDR3 protein: CASSQAGGTGGWVEQYF
V gene: TRBV4-1
clone size: NA
J gene: TRBJ2-7
D gene: TRBD1

CDR3 DNA: TGTGCCAGCAGCCTGGACAGGCTTCGGGAGACCCAGTACTTC
CDR3 protein: CASSLDRLRETQYF
V gene: TRBV7-7
clone size: once
J gene: TRBJ2-5
D gene: TRBD1

CDR3 DNA: TGTGCCAGCAGCCTGGGACAGGGGGTCAGTGATGAAAAACTGTTTTTT
CDR3 protein: CASSLGQGVSDEKLFF
V gene: TRBV28
clone size: NA
J gene: TRBJ1-4
D gene: TRBD1